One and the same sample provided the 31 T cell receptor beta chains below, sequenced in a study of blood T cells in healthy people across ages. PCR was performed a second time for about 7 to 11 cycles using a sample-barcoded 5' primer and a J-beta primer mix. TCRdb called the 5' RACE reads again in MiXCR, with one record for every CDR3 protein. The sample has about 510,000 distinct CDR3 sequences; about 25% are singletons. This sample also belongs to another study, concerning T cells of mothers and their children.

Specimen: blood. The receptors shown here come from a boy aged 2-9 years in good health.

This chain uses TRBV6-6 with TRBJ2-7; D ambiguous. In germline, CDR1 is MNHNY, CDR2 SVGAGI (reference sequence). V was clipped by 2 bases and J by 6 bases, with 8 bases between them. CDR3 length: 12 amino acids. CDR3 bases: TGTGCCAGCAGTTACGTCAGAGGCGAGCAGTACTTC. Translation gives CASSYVRGEQYF.

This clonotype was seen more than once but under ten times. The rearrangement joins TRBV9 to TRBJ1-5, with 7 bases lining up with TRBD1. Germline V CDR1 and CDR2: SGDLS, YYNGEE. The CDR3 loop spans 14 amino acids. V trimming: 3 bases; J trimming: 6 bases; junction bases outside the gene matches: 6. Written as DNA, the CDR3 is TGTGCCAGCAGCGGACAGGGTTCGGGTCAGCCCCAGCATTTT. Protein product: CASSGQGSGQPQHF.

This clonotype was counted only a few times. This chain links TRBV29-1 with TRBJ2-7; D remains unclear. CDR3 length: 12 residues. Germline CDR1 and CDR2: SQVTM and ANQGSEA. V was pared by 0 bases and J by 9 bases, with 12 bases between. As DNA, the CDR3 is TGCAGCGTTGAAGATGGATGGGTAGGGCAGTACTTC. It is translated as CSVEDGWVGQYF.

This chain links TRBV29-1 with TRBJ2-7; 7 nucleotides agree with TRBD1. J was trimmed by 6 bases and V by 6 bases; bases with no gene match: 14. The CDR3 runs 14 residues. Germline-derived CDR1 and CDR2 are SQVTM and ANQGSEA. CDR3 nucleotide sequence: TGCAGCGTCGGGCTGACAGGGACCCTAAGCGAGCAGTACTTC. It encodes CSVGLTGTLSEQYF.

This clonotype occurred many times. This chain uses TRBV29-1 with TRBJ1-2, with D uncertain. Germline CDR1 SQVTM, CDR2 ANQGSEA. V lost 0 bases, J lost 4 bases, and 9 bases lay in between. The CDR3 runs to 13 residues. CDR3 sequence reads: CSVEDRATYGYTF. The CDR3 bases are TGCAGCGTTGAAGATCGGGCCACCTATGGCTACACCTTC. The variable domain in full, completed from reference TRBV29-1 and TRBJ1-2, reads SAVISQKPSRDICQRGTSLTIQCQVDSQVTMMFWYRQQPGQSLTLIATANQGSEATYESGFVIDKFPISRPNLTFSTLTVSNMSPEDSSIYLCSVEDRATYGYTFGSGTRLTVV.

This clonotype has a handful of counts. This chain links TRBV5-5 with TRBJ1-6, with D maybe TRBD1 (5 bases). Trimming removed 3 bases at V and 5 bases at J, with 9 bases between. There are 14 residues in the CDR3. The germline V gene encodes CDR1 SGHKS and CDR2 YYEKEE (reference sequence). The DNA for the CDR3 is TGTGCCAGCAGCTGGGACGGGGATAATTCACCCCTCCACTTT. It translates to CASSWDGDNSPLHF.

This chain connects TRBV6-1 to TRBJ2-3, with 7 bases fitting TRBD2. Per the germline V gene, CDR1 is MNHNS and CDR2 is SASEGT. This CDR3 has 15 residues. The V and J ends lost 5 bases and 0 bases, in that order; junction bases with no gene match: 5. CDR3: CASSQLASSTDTQYF. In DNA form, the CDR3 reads TGTGCCAGCAGTCAACTAGCGTCTAGCACAGATACGCAGTATTTT.

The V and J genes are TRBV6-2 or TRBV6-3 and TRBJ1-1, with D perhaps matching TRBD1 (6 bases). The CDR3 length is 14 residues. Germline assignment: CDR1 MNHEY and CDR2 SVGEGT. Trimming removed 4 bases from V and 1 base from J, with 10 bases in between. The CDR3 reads CASSSRGQNTEAFF. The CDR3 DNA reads TGTGCCAGCAGTTCCCGGGGACAGAACACTGAAGCTTTCTTT.

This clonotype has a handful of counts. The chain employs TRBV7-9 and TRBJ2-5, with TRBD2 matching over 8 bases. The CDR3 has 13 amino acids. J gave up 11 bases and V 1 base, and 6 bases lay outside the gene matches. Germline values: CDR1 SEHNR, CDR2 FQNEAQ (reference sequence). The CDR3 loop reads CASSLDGLAVQYF. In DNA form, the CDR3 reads TGTGCCAGCAGCTTAGATGGACTAGCAGTGCAGTACTTC.

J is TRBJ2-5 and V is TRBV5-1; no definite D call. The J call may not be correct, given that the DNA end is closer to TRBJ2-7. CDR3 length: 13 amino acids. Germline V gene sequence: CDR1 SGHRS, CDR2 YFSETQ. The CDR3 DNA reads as TGCGCCAGCAGCTTGGCCCCCGCCTACGAGCAGTACTTC. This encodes CASSLAPAYEQYF.

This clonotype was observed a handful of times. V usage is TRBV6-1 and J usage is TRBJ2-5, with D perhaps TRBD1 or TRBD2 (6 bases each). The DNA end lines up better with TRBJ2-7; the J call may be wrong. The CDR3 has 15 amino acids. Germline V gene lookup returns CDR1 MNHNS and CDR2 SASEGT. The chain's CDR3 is CASSQRGDSSYEQYF. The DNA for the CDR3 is TGTGCCAGCAGTCAAAGGGGGGACTCCTCCTACGAGCAGTACTTC.

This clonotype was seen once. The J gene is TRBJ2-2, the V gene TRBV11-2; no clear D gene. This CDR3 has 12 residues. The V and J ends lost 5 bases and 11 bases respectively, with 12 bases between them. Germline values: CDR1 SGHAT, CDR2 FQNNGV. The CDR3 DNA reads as TGTGCCAGCAGCGCAGCCTTACCCGAGCTGTTTTTT. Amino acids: CASSAALPELFF.

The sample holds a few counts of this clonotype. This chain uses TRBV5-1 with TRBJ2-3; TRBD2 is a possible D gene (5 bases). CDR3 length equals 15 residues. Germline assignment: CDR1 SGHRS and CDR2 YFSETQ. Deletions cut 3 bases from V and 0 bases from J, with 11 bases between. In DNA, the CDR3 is TGCGCCAGCAGCTCCAGCGGAGCTAGCACAGATACGCAGTATTTT. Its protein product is CASSSSGASTDTQYF.

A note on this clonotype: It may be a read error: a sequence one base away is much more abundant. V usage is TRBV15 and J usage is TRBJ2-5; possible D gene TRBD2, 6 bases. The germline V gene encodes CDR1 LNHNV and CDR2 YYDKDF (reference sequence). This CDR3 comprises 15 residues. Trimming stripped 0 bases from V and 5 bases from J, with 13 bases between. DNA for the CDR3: TGTGCCACCAGCAGAGATGCTAGCGAGGCGGAGACCCAGTACTTC. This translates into CATSRDASEAETQYF.

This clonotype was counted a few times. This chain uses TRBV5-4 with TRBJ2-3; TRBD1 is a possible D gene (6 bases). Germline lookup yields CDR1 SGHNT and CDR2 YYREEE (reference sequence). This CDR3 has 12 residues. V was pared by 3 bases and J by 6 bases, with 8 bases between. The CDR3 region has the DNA TGTGCCAGCAGCTGGGGGCTGGATACGCAGTATTTT. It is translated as CASSWGLDTQYF.

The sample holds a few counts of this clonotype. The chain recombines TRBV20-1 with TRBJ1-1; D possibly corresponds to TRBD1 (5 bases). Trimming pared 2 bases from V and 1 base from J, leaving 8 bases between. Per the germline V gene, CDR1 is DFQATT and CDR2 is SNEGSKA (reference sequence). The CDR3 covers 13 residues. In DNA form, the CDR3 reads TGCAGTGCTAGACCTACAGGGAACACTGAAGCTTTCTTT. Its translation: CSARPTGNTEAFF.

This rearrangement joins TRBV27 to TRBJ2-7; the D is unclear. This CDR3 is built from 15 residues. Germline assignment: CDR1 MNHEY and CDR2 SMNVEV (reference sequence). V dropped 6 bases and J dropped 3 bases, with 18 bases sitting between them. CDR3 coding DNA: TGTGCCAGCAGGCCGATGGACCTCGCCCGCTACGAGCAGTACTTC. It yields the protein CASRPMDLARYEQYF.

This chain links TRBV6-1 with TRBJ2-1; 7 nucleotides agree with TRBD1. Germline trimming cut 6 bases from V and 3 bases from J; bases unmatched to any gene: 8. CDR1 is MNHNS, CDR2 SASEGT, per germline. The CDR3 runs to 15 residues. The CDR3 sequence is CASRTWDSLYNEQFF. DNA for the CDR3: TGTGCCAGCAGGACTTGGGACAGCCTCTACAATGAGCAGTTCTTC.

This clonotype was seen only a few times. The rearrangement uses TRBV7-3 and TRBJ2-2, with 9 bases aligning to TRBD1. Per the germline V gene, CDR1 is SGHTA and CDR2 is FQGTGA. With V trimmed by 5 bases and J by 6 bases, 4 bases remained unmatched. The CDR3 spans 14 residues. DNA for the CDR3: TGTGCCAGCAGCCCGGACAGGGGTTCCGGGGAGCTGTTTTTT. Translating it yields CASSPDRGSGELFF.

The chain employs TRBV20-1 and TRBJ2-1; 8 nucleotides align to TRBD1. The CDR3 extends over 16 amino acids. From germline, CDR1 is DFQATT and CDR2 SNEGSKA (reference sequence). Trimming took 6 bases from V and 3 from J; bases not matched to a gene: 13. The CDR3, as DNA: TGCAGTGCGATAAGGACCGGGACAGGAAACTACAATGAGCAGTTCTTC. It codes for CSAIRTGTGNYNEQFF.

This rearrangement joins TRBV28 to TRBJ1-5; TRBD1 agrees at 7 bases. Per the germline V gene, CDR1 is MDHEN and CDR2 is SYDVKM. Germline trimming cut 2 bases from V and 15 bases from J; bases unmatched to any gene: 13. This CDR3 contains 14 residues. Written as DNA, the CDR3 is TGTGCCAGCAGTTTAGGAGCCCGGACAGGTGGCTCGCATTTT. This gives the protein CASSLGARTGGSHF.

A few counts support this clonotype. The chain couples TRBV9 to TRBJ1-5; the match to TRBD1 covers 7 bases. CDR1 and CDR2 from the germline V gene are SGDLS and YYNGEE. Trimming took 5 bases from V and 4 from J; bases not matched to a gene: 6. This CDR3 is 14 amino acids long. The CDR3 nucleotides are TGTGCCAGCAGTCGTGGGACAGAAAATCAGCCCCAGCATTTT. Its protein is CASSRGTENQPQHF.

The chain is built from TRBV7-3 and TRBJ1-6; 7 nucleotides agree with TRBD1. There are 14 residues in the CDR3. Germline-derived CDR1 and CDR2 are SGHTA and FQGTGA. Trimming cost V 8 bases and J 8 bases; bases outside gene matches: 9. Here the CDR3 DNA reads TGTGCCAGCCGAGAAGGAGGGGGCGATTCACCCCTCCACTTT. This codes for CASREGGGDSPLHF.

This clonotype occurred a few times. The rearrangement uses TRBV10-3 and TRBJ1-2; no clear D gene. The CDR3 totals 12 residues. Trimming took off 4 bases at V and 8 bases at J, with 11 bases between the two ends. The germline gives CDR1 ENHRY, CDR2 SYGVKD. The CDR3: CAISAQAKGYTF. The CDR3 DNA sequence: TGTGCCATCAGTGCTCAGGCAAAGGGCTACACCTTC.

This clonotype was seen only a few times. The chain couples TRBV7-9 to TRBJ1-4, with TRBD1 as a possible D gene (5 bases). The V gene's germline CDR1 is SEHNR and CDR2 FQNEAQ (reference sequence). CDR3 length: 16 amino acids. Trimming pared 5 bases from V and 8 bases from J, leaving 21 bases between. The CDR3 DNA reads TGTGCCAGCAGCCCCAATAACGGGGGGAGAGTAGAAAAACTGTTTTTT. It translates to CASSPNNGGRVEKLFF.

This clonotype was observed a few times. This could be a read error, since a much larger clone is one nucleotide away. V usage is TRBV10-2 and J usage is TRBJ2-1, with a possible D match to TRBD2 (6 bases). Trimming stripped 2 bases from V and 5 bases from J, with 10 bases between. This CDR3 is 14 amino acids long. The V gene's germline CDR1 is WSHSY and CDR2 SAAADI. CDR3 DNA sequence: TGCGCCAGCAGTGAGGGAGGGCCCCACAATGAGCAGTTCTTC. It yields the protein CASSEGGPHNEQFF.

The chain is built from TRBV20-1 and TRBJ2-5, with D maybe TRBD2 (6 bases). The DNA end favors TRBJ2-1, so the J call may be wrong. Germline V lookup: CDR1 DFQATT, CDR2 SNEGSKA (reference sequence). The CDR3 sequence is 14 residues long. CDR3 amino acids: CSARDGRLDNEQFF. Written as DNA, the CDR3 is TGCAGTGCTAGAGATGGGCGACTAGACAATGAGCAGTTCTTC.

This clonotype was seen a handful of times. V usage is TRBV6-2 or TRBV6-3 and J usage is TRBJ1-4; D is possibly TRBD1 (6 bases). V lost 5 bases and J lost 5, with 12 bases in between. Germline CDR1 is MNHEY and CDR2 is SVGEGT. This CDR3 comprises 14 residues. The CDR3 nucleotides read TGTGCCAGCAGTCCGGACAGAGTGAATGAAAAACTGTTTTTT. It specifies CASSPDRVNEKLFF.

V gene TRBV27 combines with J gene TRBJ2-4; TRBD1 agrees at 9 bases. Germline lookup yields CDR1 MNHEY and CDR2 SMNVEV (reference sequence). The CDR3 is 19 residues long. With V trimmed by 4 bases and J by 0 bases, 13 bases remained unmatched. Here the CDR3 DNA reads TGTGCCAGCAGTTCCCCGCGGGACAGGGATGATCTAGCCAAAAACATTCAGTACTTC. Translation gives CASSSPRDRDDLAKNIQYF.

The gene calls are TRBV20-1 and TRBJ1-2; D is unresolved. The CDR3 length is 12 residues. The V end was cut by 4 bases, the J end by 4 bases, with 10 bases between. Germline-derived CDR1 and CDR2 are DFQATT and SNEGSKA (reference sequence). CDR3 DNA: TGCAGTGCTAAGACCTCCTCCTATGGCTACACCTTC. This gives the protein CSAKTSSYGYTF.

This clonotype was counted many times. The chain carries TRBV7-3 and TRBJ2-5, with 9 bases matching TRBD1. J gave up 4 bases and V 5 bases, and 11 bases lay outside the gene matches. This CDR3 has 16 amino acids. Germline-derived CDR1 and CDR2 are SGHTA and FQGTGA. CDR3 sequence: CASSPGQGGFGETQYF. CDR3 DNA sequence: TGTGCCAGCAGCCCGGGACAGGGTGGATTTGGAGAGACCCAGTACTTC.